This is a list of T cell receptor beta chains from one sample in a study of T-cell reconstitution after alpha-beta-depleted transplantation in children. A single record per CDR3 protein comes from TCRdb applying MiXCR to the PCR reads. The sample records 130,000 to 150,000 distinct CDR3 sequences, 8.5% to 10% being singletons. Sequences were derived from PBMCs, mostly from graft donor cells, sampled 180 days after TCRalphabeta/CD19-depleted stem cell transplant. The receptors stem from a female patient aged 2-10 years who had a stem cell transplant for congenital amegakaryocytic thrombocytopenia, so the T cells may come from the graft donor. CDR3s leave out the opening cysteine and the closing phenylalanine or tryptophan.

j_call,v_call,cdr3_aa
TRBJ1-2,TRBV28,ASSSNRDRFYGYT
TRBJ2-1,TRBV5-8,ASSLSAWPLKKNEQF
TRBJ1-6,TRBV12-3/TRBV12-4,ASSFQGQGKYNSPLH
TRBJ2-1,TRBV20-1,SARRTVSNEQF
TRBJ2-6,TRBV7-3,ASSLIPTPGTNVLT
TRBJ2-6,TRBV24-1,ATGGTGASSGANVLT
TRBJ2-5,TRBV7-7,ASSAEVRGGETQY
TRBJ1-3,TRBV29-1,SVVQGGNTIY
TRBJ2-1,TRBV24-1,ATSELSYNEQF
TRBJ1-4,TRBV15,ATSRDQLEKLF
TRBJ2-1,TRBV28,ASNSGSIEQF
TRBJ2-7,TRBV5-1,ASSLAEGIPYEQY
TRBJ2-5,TRBV9,ASSVGLAGSQETQY
TRBJ2-4,TRBV6-1,ASRERRQNIQY
TRBJ2-7,TRBV20-1,SARTGLAGVGYEQY
TRBJ2-5,TRBV15,ATSRNRGQETQY
TRBJ2-7,TRBV20-1,SARKLAGLLTYEQY
TRBJ1-5,TRBV7-9,ASSPVGEGINQPQH
TRBJ2-1,TRBV21-1,ASSKVDRGHEQF
TRBJ2-5,TRBV7-9,ASSLEEGWWEETQY
TRBJ2-6,TRBV12-3/TRBV12-4,ASRAGRSSSGANVLT
TRBJ2-5,TRBV2,ASSQPGTEETQY
TRBJ1-1,TRBV20-1,SARTDNTEAF
TRBJ2-4,TRBV29-1,SVVPGSLAKNIQY
TRBJ1-2,TRBV29-1,SVERGQGLDGYT
TRBJ2-2,TRBV10-3,AISESGGGATGELF
TRBJ2-2,TRBV20-1,SAVGQFTGELF
TRBJ1-2,TRBV7-9,ASSLGVPPANYGYT
TRBJ1-6,TRBV19,ASSIPGRGSPLH
TRBJ2-4,TRBV30,AWRPGTGGGIQY
TRBJ1-2,TRBV5-1,ASSLGVGYT
TRBJ1-2,TRBV6-1,ASSERQGWPHYGYT
TRBJ1-5,TRBV6-5,ASSYDPRNYNQPQH
TRBJ2-3,TRBV14,ASRQVSDTQY
TRBJ1-2,TRBV15,ATSRGPFRGRGGAQRNGYT
TRBJ1-4,TRBV28,ASSTWTDSNEKLF
TRBJ1-2,TRBV7-9,ASSNTDDSEYGYT
TRBJ2-5,TRBV5-1,ASSLVGYQETQY
TRBJ2-3,TRBV5-1,ASSVGPPGRTDTQY
TRBJ1-1,TRBV18,ASSGTRNTEAF
TRBJ2-1,TRBV4-1,ASSHGRLAGVHEQF